The next 6 T cell receptor beta chains were all read from a single sample in a study of vaccination and CD4 T cells after COVID-19. Sequenced with the Oncomine TCR Beta short-read assay was DNA taken from cultured CD4+ T cells. From the PCR reads, TCRdb called clonotypes with MiXCR, one entry per CDR3 protein. The sample yields approximately 15,000 distinct CDR3 sequences, about 56% seen once. No antigen has been assigned to these receptors. Treatment meaning: 10-day PBMC culture with coronavirus spike peptide pools or control peptides (ViraFEST assay). Material for sequencing was CD4+ T cells from blood, cultured in vitro. These TCRs come from a human donor who had recovered from COVID-19.

The CDR3 loop reads CASSEFGTSISPLHF. The DNA for the CDR3 is TGTGCCAGCAGTGAATTTGGGACTTCTATATCACCCCTCCACTTT. The gene calls are TRBV6-1 and TRBJ1-6, with D maybe TRBD1 (5 bases). The V end was cut by 2 bases, the J end by 10 bases, with 15 bases between. This CDR3 region has 15 residues. CDR1 is MNHNS, CDR2 SASEGT, per germline.

The V gene is TRBV7-9, the J gene TRBJ1-3; D ambiguous. Trimming took off 1 base at V and 4 bases at J, with 11 bases between the two ends. This CDR3 is built from 15 residues. Germline-derived CDR1 and CDR2 are SEHNR and FQNEAQ (reference sequence). As DNA, the CDR3 is TGTGCCAGCAGCTTAGGGTCCGGGAAAGGAAACACCATATATTTT. This translates into CASSLGSGKGNTIYF.

The chain combines TRBV30 with TRBJ1-5; D remains unclear. This CDR3 region has 14 residues. The V gene lost 0 bases and the J gene lost 6 bases, with 12 bases spanning the gap. Germline V gives CDR1 GTSNPN, CDR2 SVGIG (reference sequence). CDR3 sequence: CAWSVLTGGQPQHF. CDR3 nucleotide sequence: TGTGCCTGGAGTGTCCTGACCGGTGGTCAGCCCCAGCATTTT. The full variable domain, completed using reference TRBV30 and TRBJ1-5, is SQTIHQWPATLVQPVGSPLSLECTVEGTSNPNLYWYRQAAGRGLQLLFYSVGIGQISSEVPQNLSASRPQDRQFILSSKKLLLSDSGFYLCAWSVLTGGQPQHFGDGTRLSIL.

This chain connects TRBV20-1 to TRBJ2-5, with 12 bases that match TRBD1. The CDR3 loop spans 15 amino acids. V dropped 2 bases and J dropped 7; count of bases not matched to a gene: 8. Germline V gene sequence: CDR1 DFQATT, CDR2 SNEGSKA (reference sequence). In nucleotides, the CDR3 is TGCAGTGCTAGAACCCCGGGACAGGGGGCAGGGACCCAGTACTTC. Its translation: CSARTPGQGAGTQYF.

The rearrangement uses TRBV25-1 and TRBJ1-3; D is uncertain. The V gene lost 7 bases and the J gene lost 4 bases, with 14 bases spanning the gap. Germline-derived CDR1 and CDR2 are MGHDK and SYGVNS. The CDR3 covers 14 residues. The DNA for the CDR3 is TGTGCCAGCACCCCGCGGGGTACGGGAAACACCATATATTTT. Its translation: CASTPRGTGNTIYF.

This clonotype appeared a few times. This chain uses TRBV20-1 with TRBJ1-5; 8 nucleotides match TRBD1. Germline V CDR1 and CDR2: DFQATT, SNEGSKA (reference sequence). The CDR3 has 11 amino acids. The CDR3 loop reads CRTGGNQPQHF. As DNA, the CDR3 is TGCAGAACAGGGGGGAATCAGCCCCAGCATTTT.